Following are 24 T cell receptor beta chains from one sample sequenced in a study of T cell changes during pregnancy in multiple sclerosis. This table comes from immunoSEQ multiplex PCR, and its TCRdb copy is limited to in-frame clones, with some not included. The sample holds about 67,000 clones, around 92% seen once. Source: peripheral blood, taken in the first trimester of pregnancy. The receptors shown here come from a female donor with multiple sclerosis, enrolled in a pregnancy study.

DNA of the CDR3: TGTGCCAGCAGTTTATTCGCGAGAGATACGCAGTATTTT. Encoded protein: CASSLFARDTQYF. The chain has TRBV27 and TRBJ2-3; D gene uncertain. V lost 1 base, J lost 5 bases, and 7 bases lay in between. Germline V gene data show CDR1 as MNHEY and CDR2 as SMNVEV (reference sequence). The CDR3 has 13 amino acids.

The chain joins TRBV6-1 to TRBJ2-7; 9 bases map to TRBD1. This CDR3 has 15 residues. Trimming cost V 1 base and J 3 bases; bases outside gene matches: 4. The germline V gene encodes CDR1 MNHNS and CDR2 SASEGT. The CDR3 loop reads CASSEVWTGDYEQYF. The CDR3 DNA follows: TGTGCCAGCAGTGAAGTCTGGACAGGGGACTACGAGCAGTACTTC.

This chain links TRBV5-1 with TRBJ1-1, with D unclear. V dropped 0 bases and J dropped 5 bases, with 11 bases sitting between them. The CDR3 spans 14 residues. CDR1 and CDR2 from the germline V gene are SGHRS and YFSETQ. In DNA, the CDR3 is TGCGCCAGCAGCTTGGAGGAGGGAAGGACTGAAGCTTTCTTT. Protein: CASSLEEGRTEAFF.

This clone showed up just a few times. The CDR3 loop is CASSFQADHNSPLHF. The DNA for the CDR3 is TGTGCCAGCTCCTTCCAAGCGGATCATAATTCACCCCTCCACTTT. The chain uses TRBV6-4 and TRBJ1-6; D gene uncertain. V lost 8 bases and J 5 bases, leaving 16 bases between the germline ends. This CDR3 is 15 amino acids long. The germline V gene has CDR1 MRHNA and CDR2 SNTAGT.

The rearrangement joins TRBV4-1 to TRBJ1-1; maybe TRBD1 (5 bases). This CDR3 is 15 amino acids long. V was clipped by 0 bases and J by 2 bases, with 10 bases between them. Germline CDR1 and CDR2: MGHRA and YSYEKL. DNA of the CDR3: TGCGCCAGCAGCCAAGAGGGGCGAGGTAACACTGAAGCTTTCTTT. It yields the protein CASSQEGRGNTEAFF.

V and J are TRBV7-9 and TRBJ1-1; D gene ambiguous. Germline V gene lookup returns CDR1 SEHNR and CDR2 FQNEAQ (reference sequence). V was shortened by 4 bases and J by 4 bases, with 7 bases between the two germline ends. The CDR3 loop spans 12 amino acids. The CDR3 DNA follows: TGTGCCAGCAGCTCCCCTCCCACTGAAGCTTTCTTT. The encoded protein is CASSSPPTEAFF.

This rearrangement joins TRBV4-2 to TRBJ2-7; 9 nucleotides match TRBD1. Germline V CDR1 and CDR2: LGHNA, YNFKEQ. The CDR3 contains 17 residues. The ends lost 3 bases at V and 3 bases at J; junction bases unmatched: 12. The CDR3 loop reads CASSQSWDREGYYEQYF. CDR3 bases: TGTGCCAGCAGCCAGAGCTGGGACAGGGAAGGGTACTACGAGCAGTACTTC.

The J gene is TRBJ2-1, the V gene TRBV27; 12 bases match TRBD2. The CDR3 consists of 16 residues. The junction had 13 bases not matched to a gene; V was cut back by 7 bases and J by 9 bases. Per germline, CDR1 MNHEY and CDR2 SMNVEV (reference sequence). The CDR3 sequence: CASTSTRTSGVGEQFF. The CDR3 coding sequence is TGTGCCAGCACCTCCACCCGGACTAGCGGGGTTGGTGAGCAGTTCTTC.

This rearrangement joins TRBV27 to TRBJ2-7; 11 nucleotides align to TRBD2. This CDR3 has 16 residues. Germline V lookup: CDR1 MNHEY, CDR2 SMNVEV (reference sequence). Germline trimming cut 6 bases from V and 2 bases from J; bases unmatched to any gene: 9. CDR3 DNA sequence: TGTGCCAGCAGAATAAGGGGACTAGCGGCTCCCTACGAGCAGTACTTC. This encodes CASRIRGLAAPYEQYF.

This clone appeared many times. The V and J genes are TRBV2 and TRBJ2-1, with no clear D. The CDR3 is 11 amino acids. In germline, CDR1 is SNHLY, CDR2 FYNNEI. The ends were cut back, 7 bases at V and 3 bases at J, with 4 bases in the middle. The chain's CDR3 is CASTYYNEQFF. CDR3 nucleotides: TGTGCCAGCACCTACTACAATGAGCAGTTCTTC.

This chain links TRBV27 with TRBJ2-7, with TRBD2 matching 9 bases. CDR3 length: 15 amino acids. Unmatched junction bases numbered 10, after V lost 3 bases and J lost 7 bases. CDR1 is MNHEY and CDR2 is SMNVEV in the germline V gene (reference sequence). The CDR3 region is CASSFLPSGTREQYF. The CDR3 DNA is TGTGCCAGCAGTTTTTTGCCTAGCGGGACGCGGGAGCAGTACTTC.

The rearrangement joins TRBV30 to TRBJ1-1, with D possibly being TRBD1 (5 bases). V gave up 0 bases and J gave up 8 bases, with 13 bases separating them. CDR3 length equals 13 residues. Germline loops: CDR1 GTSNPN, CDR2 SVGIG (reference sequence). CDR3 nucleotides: TGTGCCTGGAGTGTAAGTTACAGGACGGAAGCTTTCTTT. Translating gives CAWSVSYRTEAFF.

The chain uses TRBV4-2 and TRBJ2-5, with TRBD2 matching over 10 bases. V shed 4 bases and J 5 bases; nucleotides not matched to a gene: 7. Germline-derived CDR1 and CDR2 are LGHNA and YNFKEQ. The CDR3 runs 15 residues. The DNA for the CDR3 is TGTGCCAGCAGCCTCTCTAGCGGGAGCCGGGAGACCCAGTACTTC. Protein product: CASSLSSGSRETQYF.

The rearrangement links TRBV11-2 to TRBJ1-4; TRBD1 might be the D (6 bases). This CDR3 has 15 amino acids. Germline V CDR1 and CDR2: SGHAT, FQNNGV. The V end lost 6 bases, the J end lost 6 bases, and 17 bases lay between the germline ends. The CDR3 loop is CASSPDRTVDEKLFF. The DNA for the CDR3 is TGTGCCAGCAGTCCAGACAGGACGGTCGATGAAAAACTGTTTTTT.

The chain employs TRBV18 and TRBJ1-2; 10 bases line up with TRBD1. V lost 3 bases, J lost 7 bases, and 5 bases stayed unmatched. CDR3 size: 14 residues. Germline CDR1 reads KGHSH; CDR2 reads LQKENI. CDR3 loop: CASSPPGTGVGYTF. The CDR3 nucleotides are TGTGCCAGCTCACCCCCCGGGACAGGGGTTGGCTACACCTTC.

CDR3 loop: CASSVGQTRRTEAFF. CDR3 nucleotides: TGTGCCAGCAGTGTTGGGCAAACGAGGAGGACTGAAGCTTTCTTT. The genes are TRBV6-1 and TRBJ1-1; D call uncertain. Germline loops: CDR1 MNHNS, CDR2 SASEGT. The V gene lost 4 bases and the J gene lost 5 bases, with 17 bases spanning the gap. The CDR3 consists of 15 residues.

This CDR3 is CASSLSPGLSNEKLFF. The CDR3 DNA reads as TGCGCCAGCAGCCTCTCCCCGGGGTTGTCGAATGAAAAACTGTTTTTT. The chain has TRBV4-1 and TRBJ1-4; no firm D call. Trimming took 4 bases from V and 5 from J, leaving 17 bases between them. Germline V lookup: CDR1 MGHRA, CDR2 YSYEKL. The CDR3 runs to 16 residues.

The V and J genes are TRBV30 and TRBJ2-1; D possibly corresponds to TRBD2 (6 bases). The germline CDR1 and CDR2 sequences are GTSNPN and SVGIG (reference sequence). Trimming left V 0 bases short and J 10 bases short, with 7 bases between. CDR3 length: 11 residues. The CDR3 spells CAWSVGREQFF. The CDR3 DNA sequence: TGTGCCTGGAGTGTCGGGAGAGAGCAGTTCTTC.

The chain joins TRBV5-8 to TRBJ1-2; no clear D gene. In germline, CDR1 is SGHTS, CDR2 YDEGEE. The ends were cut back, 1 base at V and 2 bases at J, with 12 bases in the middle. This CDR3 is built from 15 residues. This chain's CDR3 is CASSLILTVNYGYTF. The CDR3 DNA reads TGTGCCAGCAGCTTGATCCTCACAGTAAACTATGGCTACACCTTC.

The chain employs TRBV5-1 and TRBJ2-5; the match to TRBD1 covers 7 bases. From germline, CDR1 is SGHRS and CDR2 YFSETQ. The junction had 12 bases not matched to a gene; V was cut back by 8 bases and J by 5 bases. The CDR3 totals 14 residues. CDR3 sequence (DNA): TGCGCCAGTGGGTCGGGACAGTGGTCGGAGACCCAGTACTTC. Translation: CASGSGQWSETQYF.

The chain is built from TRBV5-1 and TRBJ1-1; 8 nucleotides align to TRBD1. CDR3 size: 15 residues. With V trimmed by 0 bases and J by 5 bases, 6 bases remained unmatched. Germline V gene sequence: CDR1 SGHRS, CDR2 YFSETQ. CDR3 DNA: TGCGCCAGCAGCTTGGGACAGGGGCGAGGTACTGAAGCTTTCTTT. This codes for CASSLGQGRGTEAFF.

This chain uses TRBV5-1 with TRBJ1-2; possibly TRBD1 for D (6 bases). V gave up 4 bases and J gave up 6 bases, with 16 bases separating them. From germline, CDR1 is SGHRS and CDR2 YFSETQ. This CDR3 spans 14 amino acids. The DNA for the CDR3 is TGCGCCAGCAGCCTCGGGGGGGGCGCGGATGGCTACACCTTC. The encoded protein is CASSLGGGADGYTF.

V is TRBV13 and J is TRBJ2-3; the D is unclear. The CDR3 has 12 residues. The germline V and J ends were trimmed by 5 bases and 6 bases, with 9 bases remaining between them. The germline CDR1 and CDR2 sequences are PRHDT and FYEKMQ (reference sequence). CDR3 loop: CASSPRMDTQYF. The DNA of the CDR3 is TGTGCCAGCAGCCCTAGGATGGATACGCAGTATTTT.

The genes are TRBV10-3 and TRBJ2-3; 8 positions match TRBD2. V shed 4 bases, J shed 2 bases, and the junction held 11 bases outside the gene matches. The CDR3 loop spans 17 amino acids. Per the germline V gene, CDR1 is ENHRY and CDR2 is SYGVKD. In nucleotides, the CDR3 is TGTGCCATCAGTGGGCGTGGGCTAGCGGGCCCCACAGATACGCAGTATTTT. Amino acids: CAISGRGLAGPTDTQYF.